These 3 T cell receptor beta chains were sequenced from one sample in a study of CD8 T cells in Susac syndrome. Random hexamers served to reverse transcribe about 0.5 to 1 ug RNA. TCRdb processed the immunoSEQ multiplex PCR reads anew with MiXCR; each CDR3 protein has one entry. The sample lists tens of thousands of distinct CDR3 sequences; about 94% were seen once. The sample consisted of CD8+ T cells from PBMCs. The receptor source for this set is a human donor in good health.

CDR3 region: CASSLAGLAGGRIQETQYF. The CDR3 DNA reads TGTGCCAGCAGCTTGGCAGGACTAGCGGGAGGGAGAATCCAAGAGACCCAGTACTTC. V gene TRBV5-6 combines with J gene TRBJ2-5; the match to TRBD2 covers 15 bases. The CDR3 spans 19 residues. Unmatched junction bases numbered 7, after V lost 0 bases and J lost 1 base. The germline V gene encodes CDR1 SGHDT and CDR2 YYEEEE. The whole variable domain, filled in from reference TRBV5-6 and TRBJ2-5, reads DAGVTQSPTHLIKTRGQQVTLRCSPKSGHDTVSWYQQALGQGPQFIFQYYEEEERQRGNFPDRFSGHQFPNYSSELNVNALLLGDSALYLCASSLAGLAGGRIQETQYFGPGTRLLVL.

This clonotype was counted once. The chain recombines TRBV7-8 with TRBJ2-7; the D gene is possibly TRBD2 (6 bases). Germline lookup yields CDR1 SGHVS and CDR2 FQNEAQ. The V end was cut by 5 bases, the J end by 0 bases, with 17 bases between. The length of the CDR3 is 16 residues. In DNA form, the CDR3 reads TGTGCCAGCAGCCCCCTCGGGGGAAGCGGCTCCTACGAGCAGTACTTC. It yields the protein CASSPLGGSGSYEQYF.

The chain links TRBV7-9 to TRBJ2-5; D is undetermined. CDR1 and CDR2 (germline): SEHNR, FQNEAQ (reference sequence). The V and J ends lost 1 base and 2 bases respectively, with 8 bases between them. The length of the CDR3 is 14 residues. The CDR3: CASSLDLLQETQYF. In DNA, the CDR3 is TGTGCCAGCAGCTTAGATCTACTGCAAGAGACCCAGTACTTC.